One sample yielded the 5 T cell receptor beta chains listed below, sequenced in a study of blood T cells in healthy people across ages. Through a sample-barcoded 5' primer and a J-beta primer mix, a second PCR was run for roughly 6 to 12 cycles. TCRdb passed the 5' RACE reads through MiXCR, listing each CDR3 protein once. The sample shows about 570,000 distinct CDR3 sequences, roughly a quarter of them seen only once. The specimen was blood. The receptors here all came from a woman aged 70 to 79 in good health.

The table lists this clonotype with a few counts. This chain's CDR3 is CAWSDGLAVISEQFF. CDR3 bases: TGTGCCTGGAGTGACGGACTAGCGGTAATCAGTGAGCAGTTCTTC. This chain uses TRBV30 with TRBJ2-1; 10 nucleotides align to TRBD2. With V trimmed by 1 base and J by 9 bases, 9 bases remained unmatched. This CDR3 spans 15 amino acids. Per the germline V gene, CDR1 is GTSNPN and CDR2 is SVGIG (reference sequence). The complete variable domain, with remaining parts taken from reference TRBV30 and TRBJ2-1, reads SQTIHQWPATLVQPVGSPLSLECTVEGTSNPNLYWYRQAAGRGLQLLFYSVGIGQISSEVPQNLSASRPQDRQFILSSKKLLLSDSGFYLCAWSDGLAVISEQFFGPGTRLTVL.

The V call is TRBV24-1, the J call TRBJ2-1, with D perhaps TRBD1 or TRBD2 (7 bases each). Trimming removed 1 base from V and 4 bases from J, with 19 bases in between. The germline CDR1 and CDR2 sequences are KGHDR and SFDVKD. This CDR3 has 18 amino acids. CDR3 region: CATSDFLGPGGGYNEQFF. The CDR3 region has the DNA TGTGCCACCAGTGATTTTCTCGGGCCAGGGGGGGGATACAATGAGCAGTTCTTC.

The V call is TRBV6-1, the J call TRBJ1-3; D is uncertain. CDR3 length: 13 residues. Trimming removed 2 bases from V and 8 bases from J, with 10 bases in between. Germline CDR1 and CDR2: MNHNS and SASEGT. CDR3 protein: CASSERLRDTIYF. For the CDR3, the DNA is TGTGCCAGCAGTGAACGGCTTCGAGACACCATATATTTT.

The genes are TRBV27 and TRBJ1-1; 9 bases agree with TRBD1. Germline values: CDR1 MNHEY, CDR2 SMNVEV (reference sequence). The junction had 11 bases not matched to a gene; V was cut back by 5 bases and J by 4 bases. CDR3 length: 16 residues. CDR3 protein: CASSPIRQGVVTEAFF. Written as DNA, the CDR3 is TGTGCCAGCAGTCCCATCCGACAGGGGGTCGTCACTGAAGCTTTCTTT.

The CDR3 is CSARDLGWGRTEAFF. DNA of the CDR3: TGCAGTGCTAGAGATCTGGGTTGGGGAAGGACTGAAGCTTTCTTT. The chain combines TRBV20-1 with TRBJ1-1; no clear D gene. V gave up 0 bases and J gave up 5 bases, with 16 bases separating them. This CDR3 region has 15 residues. The germline V gene encodes CDR1 DFQATT and CDR2 SNEGSKA (reference sequence).